This T cell receptor beta chain was documented in a study of CD8+ T cells in alopecia areata (dated by TCRdb to about 2018). Regarding the research as a whole: Treated patients were enrolled in an open-label pilot trial of oral tofacitinib at 5 to 10 mg twice daily for moderate-to-severe alopecia areata. Patients stayed on tofacitinib for 6 to 18 months and then had 6 months of follow-up off drug so that delayed response and recurrence could be assessed. High-throughput TCRbeta sequencing was used to examine T cell clonal expansion in alopecia areata in both the C3H/HeJ mouse model and human patients. On the human side, TCRbeta sequencing was run on scalp tissue and on sorted CD4+ and CD8+ peripheral blood T cells from healthy controls and from alopecia areata patients with either patchy or totalis/universalis disease. Biopsies were taken from tofacitinib-treated patients at baseline and again at 4 and 24 weeks into treatment, and several of those patients also had a later scalp biopsy. Clonality in the scalp was compared among normal scalp (n=4), patchy alopecia areata scalp (n=8), and alopecia totalis/universalis scalp (n=8). The RNA source kit depended on sample type: the PAXgene miRNA kit for fixed scalp, the miRNeasy kit for PBMCs, and the RNeasy kit for mouse skin. TCRbeta CDR3 regions were amplified by immunoSEQ multiplex PCR using 35 Vbeta forward and 13 Jbeta reverse primers.

CDR1 and CDR2 (KGHSH, LQKENI) derive from the germline V gene. From the cysteine up to the phenylalanine, the CDR3 has a length of 16 residues. Only CDR3 DNA is held: 48 bases, read in frame from base 1. V gives up 6 bases and J gives up 3 bases, and the segment between their germline ends measures 18 bases. The sample's time point label, decoded: baseline before oral tofacitinib. Lesional scalp punch biopsies and peripheral blood were obtained from alopecia areata patients. PBMCs were isolated by density centrifugation and stained for CD3, CD4 and CD8, and CD4+ and CD8+ T cells were sorted on a FACSAria. The library relied on the immunoSEQ multiplex PCR assay. To provide template for TCR sequencing, every sample had RNA extracted and reverse transcribed into cDNA. SuperScript III was used for first-strand cDNA synthesis, primed with a 2:1 mix of oligo-dT and random hexamers. A synthetic immune receptor repertoire was used to measure amplification bias, and any remaining bias was corrected computationally. The study's processing was this. Raw reads were preprocessed to remove errors, and CDR3 was defined by IMGT conventions from the conserved cysteine to phenylalanine. Clonality was calculated as 1 minus Shannon entropy normalized by log2 of the number of productive unique TCRs. Scalp TCRbeta sequences were cross-referenced with sorted blood CD4 and CD8 repertoires so that the CD4 or CD8 identity of scalp clones could be inferred. Sourced from immuneACCESS, this table was stored by TCRdb with only in-frame sequences that have V and J called. A share of the clones is absent; for the studies checked, an unresolved V gene accounts for under half, and the remainder has no known explanation. The DNA was the basis for D and trimming; V, J and clone size are from that table. This sample gives 150,000 or so clones in total; 49% of them show up just once. The ten largest make up around a sixth of the sample.

This clone was observed a few times. The antigen this receptor binds is unknown. Base qualities are not recorded, but no much larger clone differs from it by a single base. The study at large found these results: Higher clonality and more expanded CD8+ clones were observed in lesional scalp than in normal scalp, particularly in alopecia totalis/universalis, a finding suggestive of antigenic drive. Compared with mice, TCR sequences shared between patients were less clear, possibly partly because of HLA diversity across the patient population. Scalp TCR repertoire analysis is complicated because resident alphabeta T cells in normal human skin are also sequenced, whereas mouse skin is dominated by gammadelta T cells.

Material: CD8+ T cells sorted from blood, obtained at week 0. The sequence links TRBV18 to TRBJ2-1; the D gene is not confidently resolved. The sequence came from a human donor with alopecia areata. The bases read TGTGCCAGCTCCTCAATTAGGCTGGGCATCTACAATGAGCAGTTCTTC. Its protein is CASSSIRLGIYNEQFF. With all but the CDR3 taken from the reference TRBV18 and TRBJ2-1 genes, the full variable domain is: NAGVMQNPRHLVRRRGQEARLRCSPMKGHSHVYWYRQLPEEGLKFMVYLQKENIIDESGMPKERFSAEFPKEGPSILRIQQVVRGDSAAYFCASSSIRLGIYNEQFFGPGTRLTVL.